This TCR beta chain was profiled in a study of vaccination and CD4 T cells after COVID-19. Regarding this clonotype: Its target is unknown.

Treatment noted: approximately nine-day PBMC culture with coronavirus spike peptide pools or control peptides (ViraFEST assay). The length of the CDR3 is 15 residues. Trimming left V 6 bases short and J 5 bases short, with 18 bases between. Germline V gene lookup returns CDR1 SGHTA and CDR2 FQGTGA. Oncomine TCR Beta short-read sequencing was applied to DNA from cultured CD4+ T cells. TCRdb passed the PCR reads through MiXCR, listing each CDR3 protein once. The table lists about 9,700 distinct CDR3 sequences, about half of them singletons. The chain couples TRBV7-3 to TRBJ2-3, with D possibly matching TRBD2 (5 bases). What was sequenced was CD4+ T cells from blood, cultured in vitro. This receptor was taken from a human donor who had recovered from COVID-19. The CDR3 is CASSPTGSLGDTQYF. CDR3 in DNA: TGTGCCAGCAGTCCTACGGGATCCCTGGGAGATACGCAGTATTTT. The variable domain in full, completed from reference TRBV7-3 and TRBJ2-3, reads GAGVSQTPSNKVTEKGKYVELRCDPISGHTALYWYRQSLGQGPEFLIYFQGTGAADDSGLPNDRFFAVRPEGSVSTLKIQRTERGDSAVYLCASSPTGSLGDTQYFGPGTRLTVL.